This T cell receptor beta chain was recovered during a study of blood T cell repertoires in COVID-19 (dated by TCRdb to 2018 to 2021). Study-level background: Collaborator samples came from the United States, Italy and Spain and covered acute and convalescent phases of COVID-19. The samples were drawn from the first 160 participants of the ongoing ImmuneRACE study and from more than 1,000 subjects provided by 6 global collaborators. Deeply sampled blood TCRbeta repertoires from subjects exposed to, actively infected with, or recovered from COVID-19 were included in the dataset. Where available, HLA class I and class II types were taken from metadata supplied by the sample provider and were not determined by assay-based typing. A freely available public database, intended as a resource for researchers studying the immune response to SARS-CoV-2, is where the repertoires were released. Sample metadata almost always included a de-identified subject ID, COVID-19 status, age in years and sex. The prospective study material was composed of cDNA or gDNA derived from T cells, B-cell-depleted T cells, or PBMCs.

Study-level results and caveats: The amount of clinical and demographic metadata varied by source and participant and was provided uncurated.

The germline V and J ends show losses of 0 bases and 2 bases respectively, and no gene match explains 7 bases of the junction. CDR1 and CDR2 (WSHSY, SAAADI) derive from the germline V gene. The CDR3 goes from the cysteine to the phenylalanine over 16 residues. Of the read, only the CDR3 DNA is kept; its 48 bases are in frame from base 1. TCRbeta CDR3 regions were amplified from genomic DNA using the immunoSEQ Assay, a bias-controlled multiplex PCR. Concerning the study's data processing: Within the assay, amplification of reference gene primers was used to estimate how many nucleated cells each sample contained. To quantify the absolute abundance of each unique TCRbeta CDR3 rearrangement, sequence reads were collapsed and filtered. For each sample, productive Simpson clonality was calculated as the square root of Simpson's diversity index across productive rearrangements. TCRdb holds this immuneACCESS table with in-frame rearrangements only. Some clones are missing; in checked studies, unresolved V genes explain under half, and the rest has no known cause. The D gene and trimming were derived from the DNA, and the V and J assignments and clone size from that table. Present in this sample are over 600,000 clones, just under 90% of which were seen just once. Jointly, the top ten make up roughly 0.26% of the sample.

Each collaborating institution followed its own protocols to collect whole blood in K2EDTA tubes. For TCRbeta analysis, collaborators shipped samples in one of three forms: frozen whole blood, isolated PBMCs, or DNA extracted from either of those sample types. The sample holds one count of this clone. Its antigen specificity is not known. Nothing much larger sits one base from this clone, and base qualities are not available. This TCR was sampled from a woman under 30 with acute or convalescent COVID-19. The sample taken for sequencing was peripheral blood. The sequence is built from TRBV10-2 and TRBJ2-7; TRBD2 aligns with 7 central bases. The CDR3 protein is CASSESGGAGPYEQYF. The nucleotide sequence is TGCGCCAGCAGTGAGTCGGGAGGGGCCGGCCCCTACGAGCAGTACTTC.